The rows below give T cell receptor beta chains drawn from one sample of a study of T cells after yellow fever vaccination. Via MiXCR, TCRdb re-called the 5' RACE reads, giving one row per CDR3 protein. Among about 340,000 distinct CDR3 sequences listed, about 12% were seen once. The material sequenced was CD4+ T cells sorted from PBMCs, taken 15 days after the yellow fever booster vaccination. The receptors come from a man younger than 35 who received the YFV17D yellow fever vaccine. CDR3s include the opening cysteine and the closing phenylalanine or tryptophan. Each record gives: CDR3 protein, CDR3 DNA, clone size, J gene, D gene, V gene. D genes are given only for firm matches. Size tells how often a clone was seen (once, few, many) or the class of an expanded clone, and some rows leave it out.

CASSWATGTNLPSEQYF,TGCGCCAGCAGCTGGGCCACGGGGACTAACCTGCCGAGCGAGCAGTACTTC,once,TRBJ2-7,TRBD2,TRBV5-1
CASSYSGTLSSYEQYF,TGTGCCAGCAGTTACTCAGGCACCTTAAGCTCCTACGAGCAGTACTTC,-,TRBJ2-7,-,TRBV6-5
CASRNRGGDYNEQFF,TGTGCCAGTAGAAATAGGGGGGGAGACTACAATGAGCAGTTCTTC,-,TRBJ2-1,-,TRBV19
CASSMQGAGSYGYTF,TGTGCCAGCAGCATGCAGGGGGCAGGAAGCTATGGCTACACCTTC,-,TRBJ1-2,TRBD1,TRBV9
CASSKSGQGMNTEAFF,TGTGCCAGCAGCAAATCCGGACAGGGTATGAACACTGAAGCTTTCTTT,-,TRBJ1-1,TRBD1,TRBV11-3
CASSFAGTGTGTEAFF,TGCGCCAGCAGCTTCGCCGGGACAGGGACGGGAACTGAAGCTTTCTTT,-,TRBJ1-1,TRBD1,TRBV5-1
CASSSGWAGNTIYF,TGTGCCAGCAGTTCCGGGTGGGCTGGAAACACCATATATTTT,-,TRBJ1-3,-,TRBV9
CASSQGWTNYGYTF,TGTGCCAGCAGCCAAGGGTGGACAAACTATGGCTACACCTTC,few,TRBJ1-2,-,TRBV3-1
CASSSTPVFNEKLFF,TGTGCCAGCAGTTCCACGCCCGTCTTTAATGAAAAACTGTTTTTT,few,TRBJ1-4,-,TRBV28
CASSVGLNTGELFF,TGTGCCAGCAGCGTAGGTCTTAACACCGGGGAGCTGTTTTTT,many,TRBJ2-2,-,TRBV7-9
CASSLPFGFGTEAFF,TGTGCCAGCAGTCTGCCGTTTGGGTTCGGGACTGAAGCTTTCTTT,few,TRBJ1-1,-,TRBV12-3/TRBV12-4
CASSGRQGDTQYF,TGTGCCAGTAGTGGAAGACAGGGTGATACGCAGTATTTT,-,TRBJ2-3,TRBD1,TRBV19
CASSPPKMARNTEAFF,TGTGCCAGCAGCCCCCCCAAAATGGCGAGGAACACTGAAGCTTTCTTT,-,TRBJ1-1,-,TRBV7-9
CASSLWGGETQYF,TGTGCCAGCAGTCTCTGGGGTGGAGAGACCCAGTACTTC,few,TRBJ2-5,-,TRBV7-9
CASSPRPGTGGGLDTQYF,TGTGCCAGCAGCCCACGTCCCGGGACAGGGGGCGGATTAGATACGCAGTATTTT,many,TRBJ2-3,TRBD1,TRBV7-8
CASSQIGTAISPLHF,TGCGCCAGCAGCCAGATCGGGACAGCGATTTCACCCCTCCACTTT,many,TRBJ1-6,TRBD1,TRBV4-1
CASFGGAGGQTDTQYF,TGCGCCAGCTTTGGAGGAGCGGGGGGGCAAACAGATACGCAGTATTTT,-,TRBJ2-3,TRBD2,TRBV5-1
CASSRGPPYEQYF,TGTGCCAGCAGTCGCGGGCCTCCCTACGAGCAGTACTTC,few,TRBJ2-7,-,TRBV7-2
CASSPGGTTALNYGYTF,TGTGCCAGCAGCCCAGGTGGGACGACAGCTTTAAACTATGGCTACACCTTC,once,TRBJ1-2,-,TRBV7-2
CASSLKRGTTDTQYF,TGTGCCAGCAGCTTGAAGAGGGGGACCACAGATACGCAGTATTTT,-,TRBJ2-3,-,TRBV7-9
CASSLVRDRGYGGELFF,TGTGCCAGCAGTTTAGTGCGGGACAGGGGTTATGGCGGGGAGCTGTTTTTT,-,TRBJ2-2,TRBD1,TRBV12-3/TRBV12-4
CASSFQNEQFF,TGTGCCAGCAGCTTTCAAAATGAGCAGTTCTTC,-,TRBJ2-1,-,TRBV7-9
CSVGGRNEQFF,TGCAGCGTCGGTGGTCGGAATGAGCAGTTCTTC,many,TRBJ2-1,-,TRBV29-1
CASSPYPGRTFTDTQYF,TGTGCCAGCTCACCGTACCCAGGAAGAACTTTCACAGATACGCAGTATTTT,-,TRBJ2-3,-,TRBV18
CASSSLWKGSGYTF,TGTGCCAGCAGCTCCCTTTGGAAGGGGAGCGGCTACACCTTC,few,TRBJ1-2,-,TRBV11-2
CSARDYGQGSPLHF,TGCAGTGCTAGAGATTATGGACAGGGATCACCCCTCCACTTT,few,TRBJ1-6,TRBD1,TRBV20-1
CASRGGTGYSNQPQHF,TGTGCCAGCAGGGGGGGAACAGGGTATAGCAATCAGCCCCAGCATTTT,-,TRBJ1-5,-,TRBV6-6
CSAKKRGAINEQFF,TGCAGTGCGAAAAAGCGGGGGGCTATCAATGAGCAGTTCTTC,-,TRBJ2-1,TRBD2,TRBV20-1
CASSLVSGDYGYTF,TGCGCCAGCAGCTTGGTGTCAGGGGATTATGGCTACACCTTC,few,TRBJ1-2,-,TRBV5-1
CASVRGPPTGANVLTF,TGTGCCAGCGTGCGGGGTCCTCCTACTGGGGCCAACGTCCTGACTTTC,-,TRBJ2-6,-,TRBV6-2/TRBV6-3
CAWSKARGNIQYF,TGTGCCTGGAGTAAGGCCAGGGGAAACATTCAGTACTTC,many,TRBJ2-4,-,TRBV30
CASSLERVSQPQHF,TGTGCCAGCAGTTTGGAAAGGGTAAGCCAGCCCCAGCATTTT,-,TRBJ1-5,-,TRBV12-3/TRBV12-4
CASRYDRAYEQYF,TGTGCCAGCAGATACGACAGGGCCTACGAGCAGTACTTC,-,TRBJ2-7,TRBD1,TRBV6-6
CASSLGPLDQGGIQYF,TGTGCCAGCAGTTTGGGCCCATTGGATCAGGGCGGCATTCAGTACTTC,-,TRBJ2-4,-,TRBV28
CASSPTLLAGDTGELFF,TGCGCCAGCAGCCCAACTCTTCTAGCGGGGGACACCGGGGAGCTGTTTTTT,few,TRBJ2-2,TRBD2,TRBV4-3
CASSLVELNNSPLHF,TGCGCCAGCAGCTTGGTCGAGTTAAACAATTCACCCCTCCACTTT,-,TRBJ1-6,-,TRBV5-1
CASSSRGLETQYF,TGTGCCAGCAGTTCTCGGGGGCTAGAGACCCAGTACTTC,many,TRBJ2-5,-,TRBV6-5
CASSQLGLPSYNEQFF,TGCGCCAGCAGCCAACTGGGACTACCTTCCTACAATGAGCAGTTCTTC,-,TRBJ2-1,TRBD2,TRBV4-1
CSVLSGGLSTDTQYF,TGCAGTGTGCTGAGTGGGGGGCTTAGCACAGATACGCAGTATTTT,-,TRBJ2-3,-,TRBV20-1
CASSPPGGNHEQFF,TGTGCCAGCAGCCCCCCAGGGGGGAACCATGAGCAGTTCTTC,many,TRBJ2-1,-,TRBV7-3
CASSPGGRAFSGNTIYF,TGTGCCAGCAGCCCCGGCGGTCGGGCCTTCTCTGGAAACACCATATATTTT,few,TRBJ1-3,-,TRBV5-5
CASSLGIGYQPQHF,TGTGCCAGCAGCTTAGGTATAGGGTACCAGCCCCAGCATTTT,few,TRBJ1-5,-,TRBV7-2
CASSLAGLRETQYF,TGTGCCAGCAGCTTAGCAGGCTTACGGGAGACCCAGTACTTC,few,TRBJ2-5,-,TRBV7-7
CAISGDRGGQPQHF,TGTGCCATCAGTGGGGACAGGGGTGGTCAGCCCCAGCATTTT,-,TRBJ1-5,TRBD1,TRBV10-3
CASRDRDYGYTF,TGTGCCAGCAGGGACAGGGACTATGGCTACACCTTC,-,TRBJ1-2,TRBD1,TRBV2
CASSFGGLLTDTQYF,TGTGCCAGCAGCTTCGGGGGGTTACTAACAGATACGCAGTATTTT,few,TRBJ2-3,TRBD2,TRBV9